Listed below are T cell receptor beta chains from one sample, sequenced in a study of T cells in Graves' hyperthyroidism and ophthalmopathy. TCRdb redid the calling of the multiplex PCR reads with MiXCR, one entry per CDR3 protein. The table includes over 45,000 distinct CDR3 sequences, around 48% detected once. The sample comprised blood. The receptors shown here come from a woman aged 50 to 60 with Graves' ophthalmopathy. CDR3s include the opening cysteine and the closing phenylalanine or tryptophan. D genes are given only for firm matches. Not every row has a clone size; where given, it reads once, few, many or a size class.

>TRBV20-1|TRBD2|many|TRBJ2-1
TGCAGTGCGAGCGGGACTAGCGGGAGAAATGAGCAGTTCTTC
CSASGTSGRNEQFF
>TRBV2|-|many|TRBJ2-5
TGTGCCAGCAGCCACCAGAAAGAGACCCAGTACTTC
CASSHQKETQYF
>TRBV5-1|TRBD2|many|TRBJ2-5
TGCGCCAGCAGCCCTACCGGGACTAGCGGAGAGACCCAGTACTTC
CASSPTGTSGETQYF
>TRBV20-1|-|-|TRBJ2-7
TGCAGTGCTAGACACAGCTCGGCCTACGAGCAGTACTTC
CSARHSSAYEQYF
>TRBV6-5|-|-|TRBJ1-5
TGCGCCAGGAGCCCCACTGACCGGCCAAATCAGCCCCAGCATTTC
CARSPTDRPNQPQHF
>TRBV7-2|-|-|TRBJ1-4
TGTGCCAGCAGCAATCTTCCAGCGAACTCTGGAAAACTGTTTTTT
CASSNLPANSGKLFF
>TRBV24-1|-|medium-sized|TRBJ1-5
TGTGCCACCAGTGATCCACAACATAGCAATCAGCCCCAGCATTTT
CATSDPQHSNQPQHF
>TRBV11-2|-|-|TRBJ1-6
TGTGCCAGCAGCTCAAGTGAGGAAGTCTTTTCACCCCTCCACTTT
CASSSSEEVFSPLHF
>TRBV5-1|-|many|TRBJ1-1
TGCGCCAGCAGCCCGGGATCCGGAGGCATAATAGTAGCTTTCTTT
CASSPGSGGIIVAFF
>TRBV5-6|TRBD2|many|TRBJ2-5
TGTGCCAGCAGACAGCGGGAGTGGGGAGAGACCCAGTACTTC
CASRQREWGETQYF
>TRBV6-2/TRBV6-3|TRBD2|many|TRBJ2-7
TGTGCCAGCAGCCTCCAAGGACTAGCGGGAGGGCCTTGGGAGCAGTACTTC
CASSLQGLAGGPWEQYF
>TRBV19|-|-|TRBJ2-7
TGTGCCAGTAGTACGGACACTACCTACGAGCAGTACTTC
CASSTDTTYEQYF
>TRBV20-1|-|many|TRBJ1-5
TGCAGTGCTACGGTCGGAAGGGGTCAGCCCCAGCATTTT
CSATVGRGQPQHF
>TRBV27|TRBD1|many|TRBJ1-6
TGTGCCAGCAGTTCAAAGGGGGCCAATTCACCCCTCCACTTT
CASSSKGANSPLHF
>TRBV7-9|-|many|TRBJ2-7
TGTGCCAGCAGCTTAGAGAGGGCACCTTACGAGCAGTACTTC
CASSLERAPYEQYF
>TRBV5-1|-|many|TRBJ1-4
TGCGCCAGCAGCTTGTCAGGGACGGCCAAAGAAAAACTGTTTTTT
CASSLSGTAKEKLFF
>TRBV9|-|many|TRBJ2-5
TGTGCCAGCAGCACAGCCGGGACCCAGTACTTC
CASSTAGTQYF
>TRBV28|-|few|TRBJ1-2
TGTGCCAGCAGCTCGACCGGGAGCCCAGCTAACTATGGCTACACCTTC
CASSSTGSPANYGYTF
>TRBV20-1|TRBD2|-|TRBJ2-7
TGCAGTGCTAGTCCTATAGCGGGGGGGACCTACGAGCAGTACTTC
CSASPIAGGTYEQYF
>TRBV20-1|TRBD2|many|TRBJ2-5
TGCAGTGCGTATACTAGCGGGGTTCAAGAGACCCAGTACTTC
CSAYTSGVQETQYF
>TRBV5-1|-|many|TRBJ2-1
TGCGCCAGCAGCCTACAGGGTTACAATGAGCAGTTCTTC
CASSLQGYNEQFF
>TRBV7-9|TRBD2|-|TRBJ2-7
TGTGCCAGCAGCCAAGGCAGCGGGAGCCTCGTGCAGTACTTC
CASSQGSGSLVQYF
>TRBV29-1|-|many|TRBJ1-1
TGCAGCGTTGAAAGAAAGAGACGGGTGAACACTGAAGCTTTCTTT
CSVERKRRVNTEAFF
>TRBV24-1|-|-|TRBJ1-2
TGTGCCACCAGCCCTTTGGGGGCAACAACGGGTCATAACTATGGCTACACCTTC
CATSPLGATTGHNYGYTF
>TRBV2|-|many|TRBJ2-1
TGTGCCAGCAGCGCCCTGGGCGCACAGAATGAGCAGTTCTTC
CASSALGAQNEQFF